Shown below are 19 T cell receptor beta chains from a single sample sequenced in a study of blood T cells in healthy people across ages. It was with a sample-barcoded 5' primer and a J-beta primer mix that a second PCR of roughly 7 to 12 cycles was run. A single record per CDR3 protein comes from TCRdb applying MiXCR to the 5' RACE reads. This table has 700,000 or so distinct CDR3 sequences, around 43% appearing once. The sequencing input was blood. The receptors were sampled from a man at least 80 years old in good health.

The V call is TRBV20-1, the J call TRBJ2-7; a weak D match, TRBD1 (7 bases). This CDR3 has 16 amino acids. The germline V gene has CDR1 DFQATT and CDR2 SNEGSKA (reference sequence). Trimming pared 1 base from V and 11 bases from J, leaving 27 bases between. CDR3 residues: CSARGLKGASERYEYF. The CDR3 bases are TGCAGTGCTAGAGGCCTAAAGGGGGCTAGCGAGAGGTACGAGTACTTC.

Many counts were recorded for this clonotype. The chain uses TRBV24-1 and TRBJ2-1, with 13 bases fitting TRBD2. J lost 13 bases, V lost 0 bases, and 5 bases had no gene match. Germline CDR1 reads KGHDR; CDR2 reads SFDVKD. The CDR3 runs to 15 residues. CDR3 in DNA: TGTGCCACCAGTGATTTGCCCCGGACTAGCGGGGGTCAGTTCTTC. It specifies CATSDLPRTSGGQFF.

The rearrangement uses TRBV3-1 and TRBJ2-7, with 8 bases lining up with TRBD1. V shed 4 bases, J shed 2 bases, and the junction held 10 bases outside the gene matches. The CDR3 spans 16 residues. Germline V CDR1 and CDR2: LGHDT, YNNKEL (reference sequence). CDR3 in DNA: TGTGCCAGCAGCCTTCTACCGGGACAGGACGCCTACGAGCAGTACTTC. Its protein product is CASSLLPGQDAYEQYF.

This clonotype was detected many times. This may arise from a read error, as a much more abundant clone is one base away. This chain connects TRBV15 to TRBJ2-5; tentatively, D is TRBD1 (6 bases). V dropped 0 bases and J dropped 9 bases, with 11 bases sitting between them. CDR3 length: 13 residues. Germline V lookup: CDR1 LNHNV, CDR2 YYDKDF (reference sequence). The CDR3 sequence is CATSRDVRQAQYF. The CDR3 coding sequence is TGTGCCACCAGCAGAGATGTAAGACAGGCCCAGTACTTC.

This rearrangement joins TRBV2 to TRBJ2-2, with D possibly being TRBD2 (5 bases). The V end lost 7 bases, the J end lost 6 bases, and 18 bases lay between the germline ends. Looked up from germline, CDR1 is SNHLY and CDR2 is FYNNEI. The CDR3 spans 15 residues. In nucleotides, the CDR3 is TGTGCCAGCAACGTCGGGGAAGGCTTTGCCGGGGAGCTGTTTTTT. It specifies CASNVGEGFAGELFF. Combining the CDR3 with reference TRBV2 and TRBJ2-2 gives the whole variable domain EPEVTQTPSHQVTQMGQEVILRCVPISNHLYFYWYRQILGQKVEFLVSFYNNEISEKSEIFDDQFSVERPDGSNFTLKIRSTKLEDSAMYFCASNVGEGFAGELFFGEGSRLTVL.

This sequence joins TRBV5-1 and TRBJ1-5; D remains unclear. This CDR3 contains 16 residues. Trimming took off 0 bases at V and 3 bases at J, with 13 bases between the two ends. The V gene's germline CDR1 is SGHRS and CDR2 YFSETQ. The CDR3 sequence is CASSLGGGSNNQPQHF. The CDR3 nucleotides read TGCGCCAGCAGCTTGGGTGGAGGAAGTAACAATCAGCCCCAGCATTTT. The full variable domain, its missing parts supplied by reference TRBV5-1 and TRBJ1-5, is KAGVTQTPRYLIKTRGQQVTLSCSPISGHRSVSWYQQTPGQGLQFLFEYFSETQRNKGNFPGRFSGRQFSNSRSEMNVSTLELGDSALYLCASSLGGGSNNQPQHFGDGTRLSIL.

This chain uses TRBV30 with TRBJ2-3; 7 positions match TRBD2. Germline lookup yields CDR1 GTSNPN and CDR2 SVGIG (reference sequence). V shed 3 bases, J shed 1 base, and the junction held 4 bases outside the gene matches. The CDR3 has 14 residues. CDR3 sequence reads: CAWRGGGRTDTQYF. DNA for the CDR3: TGTGCCTGGAGAGGCGGGGGACGCACAGATACGCAGTATTTT.

This clonotype showed up many times. The rearrangement joins TRBV7-3 to TRBJ2-3, with TRBD1 as a possible D gene (6 bases). Trimming shortened V by 3 bases and J by 3 bases, and 13 bases separated the two germline ends. Germline V CDR1 and CDR2: SGHTA, FQGTGA. CDR3 length equals 15 residues. DNA for the CDR3: TGTGCCAGCAGCTTGGGTCAGGGGCGGACAGATACGCAGTATTTT. Translated: CASSLGQGRTDTQYF.

The table lists this clonotype with a few counts. This chain links TRBV20-1 with TRBJ1-2; D perhaps matches TRBD1 (5 bases). From germline, CDR1 is DFQATT and CDR2 SNEGSKA (reference sequence). The V and J ends lost 1 base and 3 bases respectively, with 6 bases between them. The CDR3 spans 12 residues. This CDR3 is CSARGGDYGYTF. CDR3 bases: TGCAGTGCTAGAGGGGGGGACTATGGCTACACCTTC.

The chain uses TRBV7-2 and TRBJ1-2, with a tentative D call TRBD1 (5 bases). The CDR3 consists of 17 residues. The V gene lost 6 bases and the J gene lost 3 bases, with 23 bases spanning the gap. Germline loops: CDR1 SGHTA, CDR2 FQGNSA. CDR3 nucleotides: TGTGCCAGCAGGACGATCGGGACGGAGGGAGGATACTATGGCTACACCTTC. It encodes CASRTIGTEGGYYGYTF.

This clonotype came up a few times. The V call is TRBV4-1, the J call TRBJ2-4; a weak D match, TRBD1 (6 bases). The end of the DNA is better explained by TRBJ2-7, so the J call may be wrong. The length of the CDR3 is 16 residues. Germline lookup yields CDR1 MGHRA and CDR2 YSYEKL. The CDR3 is CASSRMESGTYYEQYF. CDR3 nucleotide sequence: TGCGCCAGCAGCCGGATGGAGTCCGGGACATACTACGAGCAGTACTTC.

The table lists this clonotype with many counts. The chain uses TRBV12-3 or TRBV12-4 and TRBJ2-2, with D tentatively TRBD1 (6 bases). Trimming took 1 base from V and 0 from J, leaving 9 bases between them. This CDR3 is built from 16 residues. The CDR3 coding sequence is TGTGCCAGCAGTTTAGGGACAGCCTCGAACACCGGGGAGCTGTTTTTT. It translates to CASSLGTASNTGELFF.

The chain carries TRBV6-2 or TRBV6-3 and TRBJ2-1, with D uncertain. CDR1 is MNHEY, CDR2 SVGEGT, per germline. This CDR3 region has 13 residues. Trimming removed 6 bases from V and 6 bases from J, with 12 bases in between. CDR3 in amino acids: CASRNTVGNEQFF. The CDR3 coding sequence is TGTGCCAGCAGAAACACAGTGGGCAATGAGCAGTTCTTC.

The table lists this clonotype with a few counts. The J gene is TRBJ1-1, the V gene TRBV4-2, with D hard to call. Per germline, CDR1 LGHNA and CDR2 YNFKEQ. CDR3 length: 12 amino acids. Trimming pared 0 bases from V and 9 bases from J, leaving 8 bases between. Here the CDR3 reads CASSQEVGQAFF. The CDR3 DNA sequence: TGTGCCAGCAGCCAAGAGGTCGGGCAAGCTTTCTTT.

This clonotype was counted only a few times. The chain combines TRBV10-3 with TRBJ2-1; TRBD1 matches 7 bases. Germline CDR1 and CDR2: ENHRY and SYGVKD. The CDR3 runs to 14 residues. V lost 4 bases and J lost 5; bases outside the gene matches: 5. The CDR3 loop is CAISGGQSHNEQFF. CDR3 nucleotide sequence: TGTGCCATCAGTGGGGGACAGTCCCACAATGAGCAGTTCTTC.

The rearrangement uses TRBV20-1 and TRBJ2-7; TRBD2 matches 7 bases. This CDR3 is built from 15 residues. From germline, CDR1 is DFQATT and CDR2 SNEGSKA (reference sequence). Trimming cost V 5 bases and J 7 bases; bases outside gene matches: 17. CDR3 DNA sequence: TGCAGTGCTCTCTCTCGGAGTGGGGGGGGTGAGGAGCAGTACTTC. Amino acids: CSALSRSGGGEEQYF.

This clonotype was observed a few times. This rearrangement joins TRBV6-2 or TRBV6-3 to TRBJ2-1, with 8 bases that match TRBD2. The V gene end was trimmed by 5 bases and the J gene end by 4 bases; junction bases not matched to a gene: 10. Germline-derived CDR1 and CDR2 are MNHEY and SVGEGT. The CDR3 consists of 16 residues. The CDR3 loop reads CASSGPLTGGYNEQFF. The DNA of the CDR3 is TGTGCCAGCAGTGGCCCTCTGACGGGGGGGTACAATGAGCAGTTCTTC.

The chain couples TRBV5-6 to TRBJ2-1; D might be TRBD2 (6 bases). Trimming pared 5 bases from V and 1 base from J, leaving 16 bases between. This CDR3 contains 16 residues. Germline V CDR1 and CDR2: SGHDT, YYEEEE. This chain's CDR3 is CASSWTKVGSYNEQFF. CDR3 in DNA: TGTGCCAGCAGTTGGACTAAGGTGGGTTCCTACAATGAGCAGTTCTTC.

This clonotype has only one observation. The genes are TRBV29-1 and TRBJ2-7, with 7 bases matching TRBD2. This CDR3 region has 12 residues. The germline V gene encodes CDR1 SQVTM and CDR2 ANQGSEA. CDR3 nucleotide sequence: TGCAGAGATCGCGGGGGTTGGGGCGAGCAGTACTTC. It encodes CRDRGGWGEQYF.